Listed below are T cell receptor beta chains from one sample, sequenced in a study of blood T cell repertoires in COVID-19. This table comes from immunoSEQ multiplex PCR, and its TCRdb copy is limited to in-frame clones, with some not included. The repertoire holds tens of thousands of clones, with roughly 86% as singletons. The source material was peripheral blood. The receptors were gathered from a man in his 70s with active COVID-19. Each CDR3 is given with its conserved first and last residue. The D gene is left open where the match is weak. Size values are once, few and many counts, or a class for expanded clones, and some rows have none.

TRBJ2-7 | few | TRBV7-9 | . | CASSANTVGEQYF | TGTGCCAGCAGCGCCAATACAGTGGGCGAGCAGTACTTC
TRBJ1-6 | . | TRBV6-5 | TRBD1 | CASSYSDRGRSSPLHF | TGTGCCAGCAGTTACTCCGACAGGGGGCGGAGTTCACCCCTCCACTTT
TRBJ2-7 | . | TRBV12-3/TRBV12-4 | TRBD1 | CASSPGQGLEQYF | TGTGCCAGCAGTCCCGGACAGGGGCTAGAGCAGTACTTC
TRBJ2-2 | once | TRBV3-1/TRBV3-2 | TRBD2 | CASSPGTSGRGVRAGELFF | TGTGCCAGCAGCCCCGGGACTAGCGGGAGAGGGGTCCGTGCCGGGGAGCTGTTTTTT
TRBJ1-6 | . | TRBV9 | . | CASSPRTVNSPLHF | TGTGCCAGCAGCCCCCGGACAGTAAATTCACCCCTCCACTTT
TRBJ2-1 | . | TRBV12-3/TRBV12-4 | TRBD2 | CASQGLAGNEQFF | TGTGCCAGCCAGGGACTAGCGGGCAATGAGCAGTTCTTC
TRBJ2-1 | . | TRBV9 | TRBD2 | CASSPRAGVGGGEQFF | TGTGCCAGCAGCCCCCGAGCGGGAGTAGGGGGGGGTGAGCAGTTCTTC
TRBJ1-3 | . | TRBV2 | TRBD1 | CASTQGGGNTIYF | TGTGCCAGCACCCAGGGGGGCGGAAACACCATATATTTT
TRBJ2-7 | once | TRBV5-5 | . | CASSPGVGYEQYF | TGTGCCAGCAGCCCGGGGGTGGGGTACGAGCAGTACTTC
TRBJ1-1 | . | TRBV9 | . | CASNPMGGPNTEAFF | TGTGCCAGCAACCCCATGGGGGGACCGAACACTGAAGCTTTCTTT
TRBJ2-7 | . | TRBV19 | TRBD1 | CATKQGSYEQYF | TGTGCCACCAAACAGGGGTCCTACGAGCAGTACTTC
TRBJ2-5 | . | TRBV9 | . | CASSVAAGLQETQYF | TGTGCCAGCAGCGTAGCTGCGGGCCTCCAAGAGACCCAGTACTTC
TRBJ2-3 | . | TRBV4-1 | . | CASSPREGARTDTQYF | TGCGCCAGCAGCCCCCGGGAGGGGGCCCGCACAGATACGCAGTATTTT
TRBJ2-2 | once | TRBV7-8 | TRBD1 | CASSTQGSTGELFF | TGTGCCAGCAGCACACAGGGGTCCACCGGGGAGCTGTTTTTT
TRBJ2-7 | . | TRBV4-3 | TRBD2 | CASSQDSGGRPQYF | TGCGCCAGCAGCCAAGATTCTGGCGGGAGGCCGCAGTACTTC
TRBJ1-1 | . | TRBV12-3/TRBV12-4 | . | CASSFLGRTEAFF | TGTGCCAGCAGTTTCCTGGGGAGGACTGAAGCTTTCTTT
TRBJ2-3 | . | TRBV28 | . | CASSFAFREDTQYF | TGTGCCAGCAGTTTCGCCTTCCGGGAGGATACGCAGTATTTT
TRBJ2-1 | . | TRBV19 | . | CASRSVHEQFF | TGTGCCAGTAGGAGTGTACATGAGCAGTTCTTC
TRBJ1-2 | . | TRBV19 | . | CASSSGPPGGYTF | TGTGCCAGTAGTTCCGGCCCCCCGGGAGGCTACACCTTC
TRBJ2-7 | . | TRBV11-3 | . | CASSLGGQGSTYEQYF | TGTGCCAGCAGCTTAGGGGGCCAGGGGTCGACCTACGAGCAGTACTTC
TRBJ2-5 | . | TRBV11-3 | TRBD2 | CASSPRTSGSGETQYF | TGTGCCAGCAGCCCCCGGACTAGCGGGAGTGGAGAGACCCAGTACTTC
TRBJ1-1 | . | TRBV11-3 | TRBD1 | CASSLGAGGSTEAFF | TGTGCCAGCAGCTTAGGGGCAGGGGGGAGCACTGAAGCTTTCTTT
TRBJ2-2 | few | TRBV7-3 | TRBD2 | CASSPRPPAGGRTGELFF | TGTGCCAGCAGCCCCCGCCCCCCGGCGGGAGGAAGGACCGGGGAGCTGTTTTTT
TRBJ2-7 | . | TRBV6-6 | . | CASSYRPDYYEQYF | TGTGCCAGCAGTTACCGTCCTGACTACTACGAGCAGTACTTC
TRBJ2-7 | . | TRBV19 | . | CASSASQGWGYEQYF | TGTGCCAGTAGTGCCTCACAGGGATGGGGCTACGAGCAGTACTTC
TRBJ2-1 | . | TRBV5-1 | . | CASRYGVSGPRGLSSYNEQFF | TGCGCCAGCAGGTACGGGGTAAGCGGGCCCCGGGGCCTAAGCTCCTACAATGAGCAGTTCTTC
TRBJ1-5 | . | TRBV5-6 | . | CASSLWGGYSNQPQHF | TGTGCCAGCAGCTTGTGGGGGGGATATAGCAATCAGCCCCAGCATTTT
TRBJ2-1 | . | TRBV7-9 | TRBD2 | CASSSGTSGRGGPYNEQFF | TGTGCCAGCAGCTCCGGGACTAGCGGGAGGGGAGGACCCTACAATGAGCAGTTCTTC
TRBJ2-5 | . | TRBV5-1 | TRBD1 | CASSLGGQTGAQETQYF | TGCGCCAGCAGCTTGGGGGGGCAGACAGGGGCTCAGGAGACCCAGTACTTC
TRBJ2-3 | . | TRBV6-2/TRBV6-3 | . | CASSYSGGSTQYF | TGTGCCAGCAGTTACTCTGGGGGCAGTACGCAGTATTTT
TRBJ2-6 | . | TRBV7-2 | . | CASSSPGSGANVLTF | TGTGCCAGCAGCTCCCCGGGGTCTGGGGCCAACGTCCTGACTTTC
TRBJ2-5 | . | TRBV29-1 | TRBD2 | CSGTRAGVGETQYF | TGCAGCGGAACGCGGGCGGGAGTAGGGGAGACCCAGTACTTC
TRBJ2-5 | . | TRBV28 | TRBD1 | CASSLDRDRAGSRRETQYF | TGTGCCAGCAGTTTAGACCGGGACAGGGCCGGGTCAAGAAGAGAGACCCAGTACTTC
TRBJ2-7 | . | TRBV27 | . | CASTPRGTYEQYF | TGTGCCAGCACCCCCCGGGGTACCTACGAGCAGTACTTC
TRBJ2-3 | . | TRBV30 | TRBD2 | CAWSPPGLAGGRDTQYF | TGTGCCTGGAGTCCCCCGGGGCTAGCGGGAGGACGCGATACGCAGTATTTT
TRBJ2-5 | once | TRBV7-9 | . | CASSLGPGAGETQYF | TGTGCCAGCAGCTTAGGCCCCGGGGCGGGGGAGACCCAGTACTTC
TRBJ2-6 | . | TRBV6-1 | . | CASSEWGGRGSGANVLTF | TGTGCCAGCAGTGAATGGGGGGGGCGCGGCTCTGGGGCCAACGTCCTGACTTTC
TRBJ2-1 | once | TRBV30 | TRBD2 | CAWSVGTSKNEQFF | TGTGCCTGGAGTGTAGGGACTAGCAAGAATGAGCAGTTCTTC
TRBJ2-7 | . | TRBV10-3 | TRBD1 | CAIRRYRGPYEQYF | TGTGCCATCAGAAGATACAGGGGGCCCTACGAGCAGTACTTC
TRBJ2-2 | . | TRBV7-9 | TRBD1 | CASRGQGDSGELFF | TGTGCCAGCAGGGGACAGGGGGACAGCGGGGAGCTGTTTTTT
TRBJ2-1 | . | TRBV5-1 | . | CASSRGVTQNGEQFF | TGCGCCAGCAGCCGGGGTGTCACCCAGAATGGTGAGCAGTTCTTC
TRBJ2-1 | . | TRBV10-3 | . | CAISEAPTGLVEQFF | TGTGCCATCAGTGAGGCCCCCACAGGGCTTGTTGAGCAGTTCTTC
TRBJ2-3 | . | TRBV24-1 | . | CATSDFESADTQYF | TGTGCCACCAGTGATTTTGAGAGCGCCGATACGCAGTATTTT
TRBJ2-2 | once | TRBV9 | TRBD2 | CASSGRGERTGELFF | TGTGCCAGCAGCGGACGGGGGGAGCGAACCGGGGAGCTGTTTTTT
TRBJ1-1 | . | TRBV15 | . | CATSRRGGTEAFF | TGTGCCACCAGCAGAAGGGGGGGGACTGAAGCTTTCTTT
TRBJ2-2 | . | TRBV7-2 | . | CASSLGGRGGPGELFF | TGTGCCAGCAGCTTAGGGGGCAGGGGTGGTCCCGGGGAGCTGTTTTTT
TRBJ1-2 | . | TRBV5-1 | . | CASSGRWGYTF | TGCGCCAGCAGCGGCCGTTGGGGCTACACCTTC